The 14 T cell receptor beta chains below all came from one sample that was sequenced in a study of T cell responses to AZD1222 COVID-19 vaccine. Profiling relied on immunoSEQ multiplex PCR, and the TCRdb table lists in-frame clones only, not all of them. Counted here are approximately 120,000 clones, roughly 90% occurring once; the ten biggest clones make up around 4.8%. Sequenced here: peripheral blood, sampled on day 0 of AZD1222 vaccination. Receptors were obtained from an adult in good health.

The rearrangement links TRBV18 to TRBJ1-1; a weak D match, TRBD1 (6 bases). This CDR3 spans 13 amino acids. Trimming left V 5 bases short and J 5 bases short, with 12 bases between. Germline CDR1 reads KGHSH; CDR2 reads LQKENI. CDR3 nucleotides: TGTGCCAGCTCAAGGGGGGCTGAGACTGAAGCTTTCTTT. It codes for CASSRGAETEAFF.

J is TRBJ2-3 and V is TRBV4-3, with 11 bases matching TRBD2. There are 16 residues in the CDR3. The V segment lost 3 bases and the J segment 4 bases; nucleotides outside the gene matches: 6. Germline V gene data show CDR1 as LGHNA and CDR2 as YSLEER. In DNA form, the CDR3 reads TGCGCCAGCAGCCATCTCCTAGCGGGAGGACCAGATACGCAGTATTTT. Residues: CASSHLLAGGPDTQYF.

The rearrangement joins TRBV6-1 to TRBJ2-7; 9 nucleotides match TRBD2. V lost 3 bases and J lost 3; bases outside the gene matches: 12. The length of the CDR3 is 17 residues. The germline CDR1 and CDR2 sequences are MNHNS and SASEGT. CDR3 amino acids: CASSDLGAGGPRYEQYF. In DNA form, the CDR3 reads TGTGCCAGCAGTGATCTAGGGGCGGGAGGGCCCCGCTACGAGCAGTACTTC.

CDR3 amino acids: CASSSPGTWQFF. The CDR3 coding sequence is TGTGCCAGCAGTTCCCCCGGGACATGGCAGTTCTTC. This chain joins TRBV12-3 or TRBV12-4 and TRBJ2-1, with TRBD1 as a possible D gene (6 bases). The CDR3 totals 12 residues. V was shortened by 4 bases and J by 12 bases, with 13 bases between the two germline ends.

This rearrangement joins TRBV7-6 to TRBJ2-7; D is unresolved. Trimming left V 5 bases short and J 0 bases short, with 14 bases between. The CDR3 is made up of 15 amino acids. The germline CDR1 and CDR2 sequences are SGHVS and FNYEAQ. This CDR3 reads CASSPAPESSYEQYF. CDR3 sequence (DNA): TGTGCCAGCAGCCCTGCCCCCGAGAGCTCCTACGAGCAGTACTTC.

The J gene is TRBJ1-5, the V gene TRBV4-2; D is perhaps TRBD1 (5 bases). Germline CDR1 and CDR2: LGHNA and YNFKEQ. The ends were cut back, 1 base at V and 3 bases at J, with 16 bases in the middle. The CDR3 covers 17 residues. This CDR3 reads CASSQGGTGPLNQPQHF. CDR3 bases: TGTGCCAGCAGCCAAGGAGGAACGGGGCCACTCAATCAGCCCCAGCATTTT.

The chain is built from TRBV7-9 and TRBJ1-1, with D unresolved. Germline V CDR1 and CDR2: SEHNR, FQNEAQ (reference sequence). The CDR3 runs to 11 residues. V was shortened by 1 base and J by 6 bases, with 3 bases between the two germline ends. As DNA, the CDR3 is TGTGCCAGCAGCTTAGTCGCTGAAGCTTTCTTT. It is translated as CASSLVAEAFF.

The chain combines TRBV11-2 with TRBJ1-1; 10 bases line up with TRBD1. The CDR3 covers 15 residues. The trim removed 6 bases at V and 7 bases at J, leaving 11 bases unmatched. CDR1 is SGHAT, CDR2 FQNNGV, per germline. The CDR3 is CASRPVDRGNNEAFF. The DNA of the CDR3 is TGTGCCAGCAGACCCGTGGACAGGGGGAATAATGAAGCTTTCTTT.

The rearrangement joins TRBV6-2 or TRBV6-3 to TRBJ1-1; no reliable D call. The CDR3 loop spans 14 amino acids. Germline V lookup: CDR1 MNHEY, CDR2 SVGEGT. V was clipped by 6 bases and J by 4 bases, with 15 bases between them. CDR3 loop: CASRPHWGGTEAFF. For the CDR3, the DNA is TGTGCCAGCAGACCTCACTGGGGTGGCACTGAAGCTTTCTTT.

The CDR3 sequence is CASSEVEGASRTEAFF. In DNA, the CDR3 is TGTGCCAGCAGTGAAGTGGAGGGGGCTTCGAGGACTGAAGCTTTCTTT. This rearrangement joins TRBV25-1 to TRBJ1-1, with 7 bases aligning to TRBD1. The CDR3 has 16 residues. The junction had 11 bases not matched to a gene; V was cut back by 2 bases and J by 5 bases. The germline V gene encodes CDR1 MGHDK and CDR2 SYGVNS.

The chain recombines TRBV28 with TRBJ2-7; TRBD1 matches at 7 bases. Germline CDR1 reads MDHEN; CDR2 reads SYDVKM. V trimming: 3 bases; J trimming: 1 base; junction bases outside the gene matches: 3. This CDR3 region has 14 residues. In nucleotides, the CDR3 is TGTGCCAGCAGTTTCAGGGGGAATTCCTACGAGCAGTACTTC. It translates to CASSFRGNSYEQYF.

The V call is TRBV27, the J call TRBJ2-7; perhaps TRBD1 as D (5 bases). V was cut by 6 bases and J by 3 bases, with 12 bases left in between. In germline, CDR1 is MNHEY, CDR2 SMNVEV (reference sequence). The CDR3 runs 13 residues. The CDR3 nucleotides read TGTGCCAGCAGCCCGCGGCAGGGCTACGAGCAGTACTTC. Protein: CASSPRQGYEQYF.

The chain is built from TRBV6-5 and TRBJ1-1; D call uncertain. Per the germline V gene, CDR1 is MNHEY and CDR2 is SVGAGI. The CDR3 contains 15 residues. Trimming took off 0 bases at V and 1 base at J, with 9 bases between the two ends. The CDR3 sequence is CASSYSLLENTEAFF. In DNA form, the CDR3 reads TGTGCCAGCAGTTACTCTTTACTGGAGAACACTGAAGCTTTCTTT.

The chain recombines TRBV2 with TRBJ2-7; tentatively, D is TRBD2 (6 bases). The CDR3 is made up of 14 amino acids. Germline loops: CDR1 SNHLY, CDR2 FYNNEI. V lost 0 bases and J lost 7, with 13 bases in between. CDR3 loop: CASSEAGRLAEQYF. The DNA of the CDR3 is TGTGCCAGCAGTGAAGCGGGGAGGCTAGCGGAGCAGTACTTC.